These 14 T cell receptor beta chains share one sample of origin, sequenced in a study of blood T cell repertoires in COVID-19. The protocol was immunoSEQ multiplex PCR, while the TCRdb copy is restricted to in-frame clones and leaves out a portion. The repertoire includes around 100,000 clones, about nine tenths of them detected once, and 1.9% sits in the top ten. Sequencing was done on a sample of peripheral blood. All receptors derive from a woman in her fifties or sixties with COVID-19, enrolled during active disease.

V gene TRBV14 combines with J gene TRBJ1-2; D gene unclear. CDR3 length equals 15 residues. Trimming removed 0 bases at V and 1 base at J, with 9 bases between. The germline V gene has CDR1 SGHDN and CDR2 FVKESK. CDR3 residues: CASSQEEGLNYGYTF. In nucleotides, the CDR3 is TGTGCCAGCAGCCAAGAAGAGGGCCTTAACTATGGCTACACCTTC. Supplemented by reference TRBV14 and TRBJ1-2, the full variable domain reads EAGVTQFPSHSVIEKGQTVTLRCDPISGHDNLYWYRRVMGKEIKFLLHFVKESKQDESGMPNNRFLAERTGGTYSTLKVQPAELEDSGVYFCASSQEEGLNYGYTFGSGTRLTVV.

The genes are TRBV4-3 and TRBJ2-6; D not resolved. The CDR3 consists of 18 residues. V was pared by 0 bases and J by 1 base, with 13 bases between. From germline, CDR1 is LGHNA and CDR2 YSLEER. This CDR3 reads CASSQDLTFMSGANVLTF. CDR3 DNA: TGCGCCAGCAGCCAAGATTTAACTTTCATGTCTGGGGCCAACGTCCTGACTTTC.

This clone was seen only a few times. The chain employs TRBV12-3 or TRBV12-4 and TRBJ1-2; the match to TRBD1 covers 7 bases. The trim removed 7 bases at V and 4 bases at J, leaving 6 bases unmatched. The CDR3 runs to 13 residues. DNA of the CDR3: TGTGCCAGCACTCGGGACAGCATCTATGGCTACACCTTC. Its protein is CASTRDSIYGYTF.

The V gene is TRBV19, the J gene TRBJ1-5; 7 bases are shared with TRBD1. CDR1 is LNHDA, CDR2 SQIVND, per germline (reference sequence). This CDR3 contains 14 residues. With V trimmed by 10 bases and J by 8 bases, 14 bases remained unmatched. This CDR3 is CATKKGQAREPQHF. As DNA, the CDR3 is TGTGCCACTAAGAAAGGACAGGCTCGGGAGCCCCAGCATTTT. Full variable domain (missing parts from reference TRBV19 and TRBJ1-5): DGGITQSPKYLFRKEGQNVTLSCEQNLNHDAMYWYRQDPGQGLRLIYYSQIVNDFQKGDIAEGYSVSREKKESFPLTVTSAQKNPTAFYLCATKKGQAREPQHFGDGTRLSIL.

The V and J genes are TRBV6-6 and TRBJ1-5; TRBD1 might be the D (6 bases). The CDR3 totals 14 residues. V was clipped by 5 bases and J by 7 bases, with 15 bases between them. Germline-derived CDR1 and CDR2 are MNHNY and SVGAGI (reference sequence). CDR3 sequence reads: CASSQTGSGQPQHF. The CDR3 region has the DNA TGTGCCAGCAGTCAAACAGGGTCAGGACAGCCCCAGCATTTT.

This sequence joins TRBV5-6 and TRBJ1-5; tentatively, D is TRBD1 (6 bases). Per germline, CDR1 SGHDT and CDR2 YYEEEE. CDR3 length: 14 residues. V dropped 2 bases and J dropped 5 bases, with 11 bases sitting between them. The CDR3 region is CASSFAGAYQPQHF. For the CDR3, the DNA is TGTGCCAGCAGCTTTGCAGGGGCGTATCAGCCCCAGCATTTT.

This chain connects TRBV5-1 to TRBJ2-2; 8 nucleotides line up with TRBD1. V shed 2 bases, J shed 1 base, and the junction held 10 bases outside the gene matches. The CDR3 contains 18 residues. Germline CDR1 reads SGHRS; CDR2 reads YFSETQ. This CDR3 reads CASSLNRQGILNTGELFF. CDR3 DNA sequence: TGCGCCAGCAGCTTAAACAGACAGGGGATATTGAACACCGGGGAGCTGTTTTTT.

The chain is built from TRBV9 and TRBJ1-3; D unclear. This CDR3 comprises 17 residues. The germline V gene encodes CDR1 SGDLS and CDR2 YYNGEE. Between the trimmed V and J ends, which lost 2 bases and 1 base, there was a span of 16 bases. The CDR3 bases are TGTGCCAGCAGCGTTATACATGGCGGCGCATCTGGAAACACCATATATTTT. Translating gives CASSVIHGGASGNTIYF.

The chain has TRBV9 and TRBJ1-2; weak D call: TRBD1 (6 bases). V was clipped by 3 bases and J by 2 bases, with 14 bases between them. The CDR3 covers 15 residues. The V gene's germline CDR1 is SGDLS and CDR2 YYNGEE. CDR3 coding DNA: TGTGCCAGCAGCGGAGTGTGGGGGCAGAACTATGGCTACACCTTC. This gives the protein CASSGVWGQNYGYTF.

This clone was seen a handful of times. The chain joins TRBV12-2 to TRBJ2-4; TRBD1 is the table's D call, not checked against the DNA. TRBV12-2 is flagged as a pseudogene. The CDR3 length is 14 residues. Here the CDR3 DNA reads TGTGCAAGTCGCTTAGCGCCCCGAGACAGGCCGAAGTACTTC. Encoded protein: CASRLAPRDRPKYF.

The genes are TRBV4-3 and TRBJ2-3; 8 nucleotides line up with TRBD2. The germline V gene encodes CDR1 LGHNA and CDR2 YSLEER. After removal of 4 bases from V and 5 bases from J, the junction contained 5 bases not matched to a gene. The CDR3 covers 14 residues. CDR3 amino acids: CASSLSGTGDTQYF. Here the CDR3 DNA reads TGCGCCAGCAGCCTTAGCGGGACGGGAGATACGCAGTATTTT.

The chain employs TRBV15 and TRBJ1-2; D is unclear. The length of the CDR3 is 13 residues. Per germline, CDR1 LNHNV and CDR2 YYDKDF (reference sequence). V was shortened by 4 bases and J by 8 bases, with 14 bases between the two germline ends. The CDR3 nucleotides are TGTGCCACCAGCACGACGGGATCGGAGGGCTACACCTTC. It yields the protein CATSTTGSEGYTF.

CDR3 in amino acids: CSVVVGGNTEAFF. CDR3 nucleotides: TGCAGCGTTGTCGTCGGGGGGAACACTGAAGCTTTCTTT. The rearrangement uses TRBV29-1 and TRBJ1-1; possible D gene TRBD1, 5 bases. Germline values: CDR1 SQVTM, CDR2 ANQGSEA. V was clipped by 4 bases and J by 1 base, with 10 bases between them. CDR3 size: 13 residues.

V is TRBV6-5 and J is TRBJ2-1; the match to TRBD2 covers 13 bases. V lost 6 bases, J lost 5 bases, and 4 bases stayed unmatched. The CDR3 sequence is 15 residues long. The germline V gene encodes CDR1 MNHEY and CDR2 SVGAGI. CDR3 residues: CASRWTSGGNNEQFF. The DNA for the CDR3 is TGTGCCAGCAGGTGGACTAGCGGGGGAAACAATGAGCAGTTCTTC.